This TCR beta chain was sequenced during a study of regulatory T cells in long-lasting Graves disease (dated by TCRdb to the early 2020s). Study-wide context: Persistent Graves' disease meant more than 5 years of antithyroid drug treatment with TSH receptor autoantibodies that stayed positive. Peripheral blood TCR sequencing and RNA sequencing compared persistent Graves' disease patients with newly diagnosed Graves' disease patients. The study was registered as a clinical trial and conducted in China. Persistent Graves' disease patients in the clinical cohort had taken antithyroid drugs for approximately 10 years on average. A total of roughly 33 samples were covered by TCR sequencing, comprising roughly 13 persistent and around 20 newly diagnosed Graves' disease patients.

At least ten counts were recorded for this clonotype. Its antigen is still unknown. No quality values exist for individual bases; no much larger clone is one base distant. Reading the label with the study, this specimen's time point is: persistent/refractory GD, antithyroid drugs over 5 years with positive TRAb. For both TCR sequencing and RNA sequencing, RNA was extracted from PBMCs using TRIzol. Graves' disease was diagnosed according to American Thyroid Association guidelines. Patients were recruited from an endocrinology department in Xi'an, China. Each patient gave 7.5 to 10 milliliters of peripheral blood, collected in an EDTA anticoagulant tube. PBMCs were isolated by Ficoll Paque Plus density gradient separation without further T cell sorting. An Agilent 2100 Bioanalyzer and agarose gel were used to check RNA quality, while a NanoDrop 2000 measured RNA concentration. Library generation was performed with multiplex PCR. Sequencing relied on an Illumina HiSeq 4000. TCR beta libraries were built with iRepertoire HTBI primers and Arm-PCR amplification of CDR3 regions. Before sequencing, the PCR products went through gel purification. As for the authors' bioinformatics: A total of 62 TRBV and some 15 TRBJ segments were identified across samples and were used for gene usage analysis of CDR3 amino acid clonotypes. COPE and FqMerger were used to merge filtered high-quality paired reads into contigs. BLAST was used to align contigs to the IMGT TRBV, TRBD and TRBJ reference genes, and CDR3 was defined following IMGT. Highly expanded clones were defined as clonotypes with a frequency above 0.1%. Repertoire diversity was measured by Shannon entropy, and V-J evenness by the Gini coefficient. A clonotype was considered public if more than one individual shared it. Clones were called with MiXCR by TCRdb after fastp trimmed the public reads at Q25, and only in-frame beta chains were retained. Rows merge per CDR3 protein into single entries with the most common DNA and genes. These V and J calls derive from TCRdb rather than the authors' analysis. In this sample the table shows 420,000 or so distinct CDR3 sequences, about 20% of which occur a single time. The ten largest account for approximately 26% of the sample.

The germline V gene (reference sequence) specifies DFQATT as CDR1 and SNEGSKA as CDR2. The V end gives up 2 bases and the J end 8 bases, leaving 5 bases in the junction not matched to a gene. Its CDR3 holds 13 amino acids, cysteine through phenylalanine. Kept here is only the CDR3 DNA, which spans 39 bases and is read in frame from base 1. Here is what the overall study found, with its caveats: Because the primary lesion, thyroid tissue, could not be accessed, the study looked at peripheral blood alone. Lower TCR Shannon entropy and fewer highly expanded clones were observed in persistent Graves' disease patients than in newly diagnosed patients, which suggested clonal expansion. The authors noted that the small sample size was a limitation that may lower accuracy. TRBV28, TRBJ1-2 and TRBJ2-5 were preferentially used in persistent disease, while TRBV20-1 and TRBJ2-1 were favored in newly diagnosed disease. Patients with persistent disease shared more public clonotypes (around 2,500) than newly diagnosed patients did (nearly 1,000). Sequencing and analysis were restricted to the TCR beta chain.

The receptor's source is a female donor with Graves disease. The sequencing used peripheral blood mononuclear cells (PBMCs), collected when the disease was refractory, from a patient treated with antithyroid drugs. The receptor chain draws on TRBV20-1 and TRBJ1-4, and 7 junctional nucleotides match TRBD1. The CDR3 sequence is CSARRGRKEKLFF. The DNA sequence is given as TGCAGTGCTAGAAGGGGGCGAAAAGAAAAACTGTTTTTT.